These 14 T cell receptor beta chains were all obtained from the same sample, sequenced in a study of blood T cell repertoires in COVID-19. Only in-frame clones appear in the TCRdb table, and some are missing; sequencing was by immunoSEQ multiplex PCR. The sample records approximately 350,000 clones, roughly nine tenths being singletons. Source material: peripheral blood. These receptors came from a man in his forties or fifties with acute or convalescent COVID-19.

The J gene is TRBJ1-2, the V gene TRBV15; perhaps TRBD1 as D (5 bases). The CDR3 is 15 amino acids. Per the germline V gene, CDR1 is LNHNV and CDR2 is YYDKDF (reference sequence). V lost 1 base to trimming and J lost 0 bases, with 9 bases between them. The CDR3 region has the DNA TGTGCCACCAGCAGAGGTCGACAGACTAACTATGGCTACACCTTC. It translates to CATSRGRQTNYGYTF. Supplemented by reference TRBV15 and TRBJ1-2, the full variable domain reads DAMVIQNPRYQVTQFGKPVTLSCSQTLNHNVMYWYQQKSSQAPKLLFHYYDKDFNNEADTPDNFQSRRPNTSFCFLDIRSPGLGDTAMYLCATSRGRQTNYGYTFGSGTRLTVV.

V gene TRBV5-8 combines with J gene TRBJ2-3; no reliable D call. Trimming cost V 0 bases and J 6 bases, with 8 bases left between them. The germline CDR1 and CDR2 sequences are SGHTS and YDEGEE. The CDR3 is 13 amino acids. CDR3 in amino acids: CASSLAGPDTQYF. The DNA for the CDR3 is TGTGCCAGCAGCTTGGCTGGGCCGGATACGCAGTATTTT. The full variable domain, completed using reference TRBV5-8 and TRBJ2-3, is EAGVTQSPTHLIKTRGQQATLRCSPISGHTSVYWYQQALGLGLQFLLWYDEGEERNRGNFPPRFSGRQFPNYSSELNVNALELEDSALYLCASSLAGPDTQYFGPGTRLTVL.

The chain carries TRBV6-6 and TRBJ1-2; the D gene is possibly TRBD1 (5 bases). This CDR3 is 14 amino acids long. The V end lost 3 bases, the J end lost 5 bases, and 13 bases lay between the germline ends. Germline V gene sequence: CDR1 MNHNY, CDR2 SVGAGI (reference sequence). CDR3 nucleotide sequence: TGTGCCAGCAGTTATATGGGGCAGGGATATGGCTACACCTTC. Amino acid sequence: CASSYMGQGYGYTF.

This chain links TRBV12-3 or TRBV12-4 with TRBJ1-2; no firm D call. V lost 6 bases to trimming and J lost 4 bases, with 9 bases between them. The CDR3 length is 12 residues. The chain's CDR3 is CASSPFSYGYTF. The CDR3 DNA is TGTGCCAGCAGCCCGTTTAGCTATGGCTACACCTTC.

The genes are TRBV6-1 and TRBJ2-5; D is possibly TRBD1 (6 bases). The CDR3 spans 15 residues. Per the germline V gene, CDR1 is MNHNS and CDR2 is SASEGT. Between the trimmed V and J ends, which lost 1 base and 6 bases, there was a span of 15 bases. DNA of the CDR3: TGTGCCAGCAGTGAAGGACCCGCAGGGGTCCAGACCCAGTACTTC. Translating gives CASSEGPAGVQTQYF.

The gene calls are TRBV3-1 (or the pseudogene TRBV3-2) and TRBJ2-7; TRBD2 aligns across 13 bases. Germline lookup yields CDR1 LGHDT and CDR2 YNNKEL (reference sequence). V shed 3 bases and J 3 bases; nucleotides not matched to a gene: 5. The CDR3 extends over 16 amino acids. Here the CDR3 reads CASSQGLAGQFYEQYF. For the CDR3, the DNA is TGTGCCAGCAGCCAGGGACTAGCGGGGCAATTCTACGAGCAGTACTTC.

The genes are TRBV7-8 and TRBJ2-1, with TRBD1 identical over 10 bases. The CDR3 length is 15 residues. In germline, CDR1 is SGHVS, CDR2 FQNEAQ. The J segment lost 8 bases and the V segment lost 1 base, leaving 5 bases of the junction unmatched. CDR3 coding DNA: TGTGCCAGCAGCTTAGGGACAGGGGGTTTGGATGAGCAGTTCTTC. As protein: CASSLGTGGLDEQFF.

The J gene is TRBJ1-1, the V gene TRBV19; D is possibly TRBD1 (5 bases). The CDR3 contains 11 residues. CDR1 and CDR2 from the germline V gene are LNHDA and SQIVND (reference sequence). The CDR3 here is CVSGRHTEAFF. The CDR3 DNA reads TGTGTCTCAGGGCGGCACACTGAAGCTTTCTTT. Combining the CDR3 with reference TRBV19 and TRBJ1-1 gives the whole variable domain DGGITQSPKYLFRKEGQNVTLSCEQNLNHDAMYWYRQDPGQGLRLIYYSQIVNDFQKGDIAEGYSVSREKKESFPLTVTSAQKNPTAFYLCVSGRHTEAFFGQGTRLTVV.

The V and J genes are TRBV4-2 and TRBJ1-6; a possible D gene is TRBD1 (6 bases). Trimming removed 0 bases at V and 7 bases at J, with 10 bases between. Per germline, CDR1 LGHNA and CDR2 YNFKEQ. This CDR3 comprises 15 residues. The CDR3 region has the DNA TGTGCCAGCAGCCAAGAGCGGGGGACAAATTCACCCCTCCACTTT. This sequence encodes CASSQERGTNSPLHF.

J is TRBJ1-5 and V is TRBV9, with D possibly being TRBD1 (5 bases). Looked up from germline, CDR1 is SGDLS and CDR2 is YYNGEE. V lost 3 bases and J lost 8, with 9 bases in between. The CDR3 runs to 12 residues. CDR3 protein: CASSAGSEPQHF. DNA for the CDR3: TGTGCCAGCAGCGCAGGGTCCGAGCCCCAGCATTTT.

This sequence joins TRBV3-1 (or the pseudogene TRBV3-2) and TRBJ1-3, with no clear D. Germline CDR1 reads LGHDT; CDR2 reads YNNKEL (reference sequence). Trimming stripped 0 bases from V and 0 bases from J, with 12 bases between. CDR3 length equals 17 residues. CDR3 sequence (DNA): TGTGCCAGCAGCCAAGATCCAGACACTGGCTCTGGAAACACCATATATTTT. Protein sequence: CASSQDPDTGSGNTIYF.

The rearrangement uses TRBV13 and TRBJ2-5; D ambiguous. V lost 5 bases, J lost 5 bases, and 6 bases lay in between. Germline V gene lookup returns CDR1 PRHDT and CDR2 FYEKMQ (reference sequence). The CDR3 length is 11 residues. CDR3 residues: CASSAGETQYF. CDR3 in DNA: TGTGCCAGCAGCGCCGGTGAGACCCAGTACTTC.

This chain connects TRBV9 to TRBJ1-2; D not certain. V dropped 3 bases and J dropped 7 bases, with 13 bases sitting between them. Per the germline V gene, CDR1 is SGDLS and CDR2 is YYNGEE. This CDR3 spans 13 amino acids. CDR3 protein: CASSGIEGSGYTF. CDR3 bases: TGTGCCAGCAGCGGCATTGAGGGCTCTGGCTACACCTTC.

The chain couples TRBV14 to TRBJ1-6; 7 bases map to TRBD1. Trimming at V came to 1 base and at J to 7 bases, leaving 4 bases not matched to a gene. The CDR3 sequence is 15 residues long. From germline, CDR1 is SGHDN and CDR2 FVKESK. The CDR3 DNA follows: TGTGCCAGCAGCCAAGTAGGGGGCGCAAATTCACCCCTCCACTTT. Protein: CASSQVGGANSPLHF.